A single sample is the source of the 32 T cell receptor beta chains below, sequenced in a study of beta chain features in type 1 diabetes. Reverse transcription of all isolated RNA meant that expressed TCRB transcripts were sequenced. Profiling relied on immunoSEQ multiplex PCR, and the TCRdb table lists in-frame clones only, not all of them. The sample has some 270,000 clones; less than 15% are singletons. What was sequenced was naive CD4+ T cells from blood. The receptors stem from a middle-aged woman in good health.

J is TRBJ1-5 and V is TRBV2, with 10 bases lining up with TRBD1. The CDR3 has 15 amino acids. The germline CDR1 and CDR2 sequences are SNHLY and FYNNEI. V gave up 6 bases and J gave up 5 bases; unmatched junction bases: 7. The CDR3 region has the DNA TGTGCCAGCAGCCTCATGGGGACAGGGGATCAGCCCCAGCATTTT. It codes for CASSLMGTGDQPQHF.

The table lists this clone with a few counts. The CDR3 DNA sequence: TGTGCCAGCAGCGGGGGCCAGGGGCGCGGGGAGCTGTTTTTT. It encodes CASSGGQGRGELFF. The chain recombines TRBV9 with TRBJ2-2; tentatively, D is TRBD1 (6 bases). Germline assignment: CDR1 SGDLS and CDR2 YYNGEE. CDR3 length: 14 amino acids. The V gene lost 3 bases and the J gene lost 7 bases, with 13 bases spanning the gap.

A few counts support this clone. The V gene is TRBV5-6, the J gene TRBJ2-7; tentatively, D is TRBD2 (5 bases). V was trimmed by 3 bases and J by 6 bases, leaving 13 bases between them. CDR3 length: 13 residues. The germline CDR1 and CDR2 sequences are SGHDT and YYEEEE. The CDR3 nucleotides read TGTGCCAGCAGCTGGAGGTCCCGAGCCGAGCAGTACTTC. Translating it yields CASSWRSRAEQYF. The full variable domain, in which reference TRBV5-6 and TRBJ2-7 provide the parts outside the CDR3, is DAGVTQSPTHLIKTRGQQVTLRCSPKSGHDTVSWYQQALGQGPQFIFQYYEEEERQRGNFPDRFSGHQFPNYSSELNVNALLLGDSALYLCASSWRSRAEQYFGPGTRLTVT.

This clone was counted a few times. J is TRBJ2-7 and V is TRBV6-5, with 9 bases fitting TRBD2. Germline assignment: CDR1 MNHEY and CDR2 SVGAGI. The J segment lost 4 bases and the V segment lost 8 bases, leaving 3 bases of the junction unmatched. CDR3 length: 12 residues. CDR3: CASRRGGYEQYF. The CDR3 DNA follows: TGTGCCAGCCGGCGGGGGGGGTACGAGCAGTACTTC.

The V gene is TRBV5-1, the J gene TRBJ2-2, with TRBD2 matching 8 bases. CDR1 is SGHRS, CDR2 YFSETQ, per germline. After removal of 1 base from V and 2 bases from J, the junction contained 13 bases not matched to a gene. This CDR3 comprises 19 residues. The CDR3 spells CASSLMELPGLGNTGELFF. Here the CDR3 DNA reads TGCGCCAGCAGCTTGATGGAGCTACCGGGACTAGGAAACACCGGGGAGCTGTTTTTT.

The chain links TRBV7-2 to TRBJ1-4; D call uncertain. V gave up 5 bases and J gave up 3 bases, with 7 bases separating them. The CDR3 has 13 residues. Germline CDR1 and CDR2: SGHTA and FQGNSA. The CDR3 reads CASSRVSNEKLFF. The CDR3, as DNA: TGTGCCAGCAGCAGAGTATCTAATGAAAAACTGTTTTTT. The variable domain in full, with the rest retrieved from reference TRBV7-2 and TRBJ1-4, is GAGVSQSPSNKVTEKGKDVELRCDPISGHTALYWYRQSLGQGLEFLIYFQGNSAPDKSGLPSDRFSAERTGGSVSTLTIQRTQQEDSAVYLCASSRVSNEKLFFGSGTQLSVL.

This clone was detected a few times. The rearrangement uses TRBV6-5 and TRBJ2-5, with 9 nucleotides matching TRBD1. Germline V gene lookup returns CDR1 MNHEY and CDR2 SVGAGI. The CDR3 is made up of 14 amino acids. V gave up 7 bases and J gave up 2 bases; unmatched junction bases: 5. The CDR3 nucleotides are TGTGCCAGCAACCAAGACAGGGGGCAAGAGACCCAGTACTTC. Residues: CASNQDRGQETQYF.

The chain is built from TRBV18 and TRBJ2-5; D perhaps matches TRBD2 (7 bases). The CDR3 consists of 14 residues. With 1 base removed from V and 4 bases from J, the gap between germline ends came to 10 bases. The germline V gene has CDR1 KGHSH and CDR2 LQKENI. The CDR3 reads CASSPRAGAETQYF. The CDR3 nucleotides read TGTGCCAGCTCACCACGGGCGGGGGCAGAGACCCAGTACTTC.

The chain couples TRBV9 to TRBJ1-1; 8 positions match TRBD1. V lost 0 bases, J lost 5 bases, and 21 bases stayed unmatched. CDR1 and CDR2 from the germline V gene are SGDLS and YYNGEE. The CDR3 totals 20 residues. This chain's CDR3 is CASSVDPMPRAGGTLTEAFF. The DNA for the CDR3 is TGTGCCAGCAGCGTAGATCCAATGCCCCGAGCAGGGGGCACTTTAACTGAAGCTTTCTTT.

In this sample, this clone turned up a few times. This chain links TRBV18 with TRBJ2-2, with D hard to call. Between the trimmed V and J ends, which lost 1 base and 1 base, there was a span of 10 bases. This CDR3 contains 16 residues. The V gene's germline CDR1 is KGHSH and CDR2 LQKENI. CDR3 DNA: TGTGCCAGCTCACCACGGGCAGGTCTGAACACCGGGGAGCTGTTTTTT. Its translation: CASSPRAGLNTGELFF.

This clone was found a few times. The V call is TRBV5-6, the J call TRBJ2-7; 7 positions match TRBD1. Germline lookup yields CDR1 SGHDT and CDR2 YYEEEE. Germline trimming cut 4 bases from V and 4 bases from J; bases unmatched to any gene: 8. The CDR3 totals 14 residues. The CDR3 nucleotides are TGTGCCAGCAGCGCGAGACAGGGTGTATACGAGCAGTACTTC. Translation gives CASSARQGVYEQYF.

V is TRBV5-1 and J is TRBJ2-2; 7 nucleotides line up with TRBD2. Germline V CDR1 and CDR2: SGHRS, YFSETQ. The J segment lost 7 bases and the V segment lost 4 bases, leaving 4 bases of the junction unmatched. This CDR3 is 13 amino acids long. CDR3 protein: CASSREGDGELFF. For the CDR3, the DNA is TGCGCCAGCAGCAGGGAGGGCGACGGGGAGCTGTTTTTT.

V and J are TRBV14 and TRBJ2-7; D may be TRBD1 (6 bases). The CDR3 runs 12 residues. V was clipped by 5 bases and J by 5 bases, with 10 bases between them. Germline V lookup: CDR1 SGHDN, CDR2 FVKESK. The DNA of the CDR3 is TGTGCCAGCAGCTCATACAGGGACGAGCAGTACTTC. This codes for CASSSYRDEQYF.

This chain uses TRBV25-1 with TRBJ2-7; tentatively, D is TRBD2 (6 bases). Looked up from germline, CDR1 is MGHDK and CDR2 is SYGVNS. The CDR3 sequence is 12 residues long. V was trimmed by 7 bases and J by 6 bases, leaving 13 bases between them. CDR3 sequence: CASTRGTGEQYF. CDR3 DNA: TGTGCCAGCACTCGGGGGACCGGCGAGCAGTACTTC.

This clone was seen only a few times. The chain has TRBV6-1 and TRBJ2-1, with D unresolved. Trimming cost V 2 bases and J 7 bases, with 15 bases left between them. The CDR3 has 15 amino acids. Germline V CDR1 and CDR2: MNHNS, SASEGT. The CDR3 bases are TGTGCCAGCAGTGAAAGGAGATACAACGCAAATGAGCAGTTCTTC. Translating it yields CASSERRYNANEQFF.

The V and J genes are TRBV19 and TRBJ2-2; 9 bases are a match to TRBD1. The CDR3 length is 15 residues. V trimming: 4 bases; J trimming: 4 bases; junction bases outside the gene matches: 4. The V gene's germline CDR1 is LNHDA and CDR2 SQIVND (reference sequence). CDR3 DNA sequence: TGTGCCAGTAGTAACCGGGACAGGGTCACCGGGGAGCTGTTTTTT. The encoded protein is CASSNRDRVTGELFF.

This clone appeared a few times. This chain connects TRBV7-2 to TRBJ2-1; 11 bases map to TRBD2. J gave up 10 bases and V 5 bases, and 7 bases lay outside the gene matches. Germline loops: CDR1 SGHTA, CDR2 FQGNSA. This CDR3 has 14 amino acids. The CDR3 region is CASSAHPSGGEQFF. CDR3 DNA: TGTGCCAGCAGCGCGCACCCTAGCGGGGGGGAGCAGTTCTTC.

The chain has TRBV28 and TRBJ2-2; D perhaps matches TRBD2 (5 bases). Between the trimmed V and J ends, which lost 8 bases and 4 bases, there was a span of 14 bases. CDR1 is MDHEN, CDR2 SYDVKM, per germline. The length of the CDR3 is 14 residues. The DNA for the CDR3 is TGTGCCAGCCTAGAGGGTTCTAGCACCGGGGAGCTGTTTTTT. Amino acid sequence: CASLEGSSTGELFF.

The chain has TRBV6-5 and TRBJ1-2, with TRBD1 matching 7 bases. Germline CDR1 is MNHEY and CDR2 is SVGAGI. Trimming took 11 bases from V and 7 from J; bases not matched to a gene: 13. This CDR3 is 13 amino acids long. The CDR3 DNA sequence: TGTGCCGCGACCCGACAGGGATTTGGTGGCTACACCTTC. Its translation is CAATRQGFGGYTF.

This clone was seen a few times. The V call is TRBV23-1, the J call TRBJ1-5; D is unclear. TRBV23-1 is an ORF, with its function uncertain. The CDR3 is 14 amino acids. The V end lost 0 bases, the J end lost 7 bases, and 10 bases lay between the germline ends. In DNA, the CDR3 is TGCGCCAGCAGTCAATCTTTTCTGGGCCAGCCCCAGCATTTT. This encodes CASSQSFLGQPQHF.

This clone was detected a few times. The J gene is TRBJ2-2, the V gene TRBV6-6; 10 positions agree with TRBD1. V gave up 6 bases and J gave up 7 bases; unmatched junction bases: 5. This CDR3 contains 14 residues. Germline V gene lookup returns CDR1 MNHNY and CDR2 SVGAGI (reference sequence). The CDR3 DNA reads TGTGCCAGCAGGACCGGGACAGGGGTCGGGGAGCTGTTTTTT. Translated: CASRTGTGVGELFF.

The chain joins TRBV9 to TRBJ1-2; tentatively, D is TRBD1 (6 bases). Trimming pared 5 bases from V and 10 bases from J, leaving 18 bases between. CDR1 and CDR2 from the germline V gene are SGDLS and YYNGEE. The CDR3 is 13 amino acids. Here the CDR3 reads CASSDLRGRVYTF. As DNA, the CDR3 is TGTGCCAGCAGTGATCTCAGGGGTAGGGTCTACACCTTC.

This clone showed up just a few times. The V call is TRBV7-9, the J call TRBJ1-4, with no clear D. CDR3 length equals 12 residues. Trimming cost V 5 bases and J 7 bases, with 8 bases left between them. Germline loops: CDR1 SEHNR, CDR2 FQNEAQ (reference sequence). This chain's CDR3 is CASSGTGEKLFF. The CDR3 DNA reads as TGTGCCAGCAGCGGAACGGGTGAAAAACTGTTTTTT.

The genes are TRBV19 and TRBJ1-5; possibly TRBD1 for D (5 bases). Germline lookup yields CDR1 LNHDA and CDR2 SQIVND (reference sequence). V lost 9 bases and J lost 3, with 15 bases in between. This CDR3 is 14 amino acids long. CDR3 DNA: TGTGCCAGCGGGCTCGGGGGGGACAATCAGCCCCAGCATTTT. Amino acid sequence: CASGLGGDNQPQHF.

The rearrangement links TRBV4-1 to TRBJ1-2, with TRBD1 as a possible D gene (5 bases). Germline V gene sequence: CDR1 MGHRA, CDR2 YSYEKL. Deletions cut 1 base from V and 10 bases from J, with 13 bases between. CDR3 size: 13 residues. CDR3 nucleotides: TGCGCCAGCAGCCAAGGGTTGTGGGGGGTCTACACCTTC. Encoded protein: CASSQGLWGVYTF.

This clone was seen a few times. This rearrangement joins TRBV19 to TRBJ1-1, with D possibly matching TRBD1 (5 bases). Germline CDR1 LNHDA, CDR2 SQIVND (reference sequence). V was clipped by 8 bases and J by 1 base, with 14 bases between them. The CDR3 is 14 residues long. CDR3 DNA sequence: TGTGCCAGTGTCCCCCCCGACAGGAACACTGAAGCTTTCTTT. It codes for CASVPPDRNTEAFF.

The V and J genes are TRBV7-7 and TRBJ2-1; 9 nucleotides match TRBD1. V trimming: 5 bases; J trimming: 6 bases; junction bases outside the gene matches: 8. This CDR3 has 15 amino acids. Germline loops: CDR1 SSHAT, CDR2 FNYEAQ (reference sequence). DNA of the CDR3: TGTGCCAGCAGCACTACAGGGGGCGCGTTCAATGAGCAGTTCTTC. This codes for CASSTTGGAFNEQFF.

V and J are TRBV19 and TRBJ1-1; the D gene is possibly TRBD1 (6 bases). The V gene's germline CDR1 is LNHDA and CDR2 SQIVND (reference sequence). V lost 10 bases and J lost 7, with 19 bases in between. The CDR3 consists of 13 residues. DNA of the CDR3: TGTGCCACAAAGGGGGACCCGCTAGTTGAAGCTTTCTTT. Translated: CATKGDPLVEAFF.

V gene TRBV19 combines with J gene TRBJ1-5; D not certain. There are 13 residues in the CDR3. V lost 0 bases, J lost 10 bases, and 10 bases lay in between. Germline assignment: CDR1 LNHDA and CDR2 SQIVND (reference sequence). The CDR3 coding sequence is TGTGCCAGTAGTATAGATGGGCGATCCCCCCAGCATTTT. Encoded protein: CASSIDGRSPQHF.

This clone was found a few times. The V gene is TRBV9, the J gene TRBJ2-5; possible D gene TRBD2, 5 bases. Germline CDR1 reads SGDLS; CDR2 reads YYNGEE. The CDR3 spans 15 residues. V was clipped by 2 bases and J by 4 bases, with 15 bases between them. The CDR3 sequence: CASSVSSRGGETQYF. DNA of the CDR3: TGTGCCAGCAGCGTCAGCAGCCGAGGAGGAGAGACCCAGTACTTC.

The gene calls are TRBV6-6 and TRBJ1-6; possible D gene TRBD1, 5 bases. The CDR3 spans 14 residues. Germline V gene lookup returns CDR1 MNHNY and CDR2 SVGAGI (reference sequence). Trimming shortened V by 6 bases and J by 10 bases, and 16 bases separated the two germline ends. Written as DNA, the CDR3 is TGTGCCAGCAGAAGGGGCCAGGGAGGATCACCCCTCCACTTT. Protein sequence: CASRRGQGGSPLHF.

This chain uses TRBV6-1 with TRBJ2-4; TRBD1 is a possible D gene (6 bases). This CDR3 comprises 13 residues. Trimming removed 5 bases at V and 9 bases at J, with 14 bases between. The germline gives CDR1 MNHNS, CDR2 SASEGT. The CDR3 DNA reads TGTGCCAGCAGTTTCCGGACAGATACCATTCAGTACTTC. Translation gives CASSFRTDTIQYF.